This T cell receptor beta chain appears in the sequencing data of a study of OX40 agonist ivuxolimab in advanced cancers. Concerning this clone: Its cognate antigen is unknown.

With 6 bases removed from V and 5 bases from J, the gap between germline ends came to 29 bases. The CDR3 consists of 19 residues. CDR1 and CDR2 (germline): SEHNR, FQNEAQ (reference sequence). Using immunoSEQ multiplex PCR, the repertoire was profiled, and TCRdb retains in-frame clones only, with some absent. This table has 75,000 to 90,000 clones, roughly 90% appearing once. Whole-study results and caveats: No antigen was identified for the clonally expanded peripheral T cells. At doses 0.1 to 3.0 mg/kg, CD4+ and CD8+ clones expanded.

Sample: CD4+ or CD8+ T cells sorted from blood, taken in a trial of the OX40 agonist ivuxolimab. V gene TRBV7-9 combines with J gene TRBJ2-1; D possibly uses TRBD1 or TRBD2 (6 bases each). This TCR came from an adult with an advanced solid tumor such as melanoma, head and neck, liver or kidney cancer. The CDR3 region is CASRLRVRGTQPPNNEQFF. CDR3 sequence (DNA): TGTGCCAGCAGGTTGCGGGTTAGGGGGACTCAGCCTCCCAACAATGAGCAGTTCTTC.